The clone carrying this TCR beta chain was detected only a few times. Antigen unknown. TCRdb's table, derived via immunoSEQ multiplex PCR, lists solely in-frame clones and lacks some. Of about 680,000 clones in the sample, 89% are singletons; the top ten hold around 1.5%. This record belongs to a study of Ad26.COV2.S vaccination and SARS-CoV-2 variants. Broader study findings: Substantial post-vaccination breadth of spike-specific CD8+ and CD4+ T cell responses was reported.

CDR1 is LGHDT and CDR2 is YNNKEL in the germline V gene (reference sequence). This CDR3 region has 13 residues. Trimming shortened V by 4 bases and J by 6 bases, and 12 bases separated the two germline ends. The treatment: around 19 received Ad26.COV2.S at low or high dose, single or two shots; roughly five received placebo; per-sample allocation not given. The investigators took samples on day 63 after the first vaccine or placebo injection. The TCR sequence derives from a person aged 18-65 years who received the Ad26.COV2.S COVID-19 vaccine or a placebo. The genes are TRBV3-1 (or the pseudogene TRBV3-2) and TRBJ1-2; no definite D call. The sample in question was peripheral blood, obtained in a trial of Ad26.COV2.S vaccine versus placebo. This chain's CDR3 is CASSPSGSHGYTF. The CDR3 DNA is TGTGCCAGCAGCCCCAGCGGTTCGCATGGCTACACCTTC.